This paragraph covers one T cell receptor beta chain sequence. The data originate from a study of blood T cell repertoires in COVID-19. The overall study: The United States, Italy and Spain were the sources of the acute and convalescent COVID-19 samples.

Per the authors' pipeline: Researchers report that nucleated cell counts were estimated from reference gene primer amplification. Clones were read by immunoSEQ multiplex PCR, and TCRdb kept only the in-frame ones, dropping some. V, J and clone size reflect that table, while D and trimming were determined from the DNA. The sample includes more than 130,000 clones, 84% of them seen just once. Material: peripheral blood. The TCR sequence derives from a woman aged 80 or over in a cohort sampled during active or convalescent COVID-19.

The CDR3 loop is CASSPLMGRVYGYTF. The CDR3 DNA is TGTGCCAGCTCACCACTAATGGGCAGGGTCTATGGCTACACCTTC. The rearrangement joins TRBV18 to TRBJ1-2, with D possibly being TRBD1 (5 bases). The V gene lost 1 base and the J gene lost 4 bases, with 13 bases spanning the gap. Germline V gene sequence: CDR1 KGHSH, CDR2 LQKENI. The CDR3 loop spans 15 amino acids. The whole variable domain, remainder taken from reference TRBV18 and TRBJ1-2, is NAGVMQNPRHLVRRRGQEARLRCSPMKGHSHVYWYRQLPEEGLKFMVYLQKENIIDESGMPKERFSAEFPKEGPSILRIQQVVRGDSAAYFCASSPLMGRVYGYTFGSGTRLTVV.